This T cell receptor beta chain is drawn from a study of molecular identifiers for immune sequencing clone quantification. Study-level findings and limits: Investigators reportedly could detect spiked Jurkat TCR RNA from one cell among over 900,000 naive cells.

MiXCR, applied by TCRdb to the PCR reads, yields one record per CDR3 protein. The sample consists of about 640,000 distinct CDR3 sequences, around 20% of them appearing once. Remarks on this clonotype: Its target is not known.

The material sequenced was naive CD8+ T cells from blood, with Jurkat cell RNA spiked in. Stated subset: FACS-sorted CD8+CD4-CCR7+CD45RA+ naive T cells. This receptor was identified in a human donor in good health. Some libraries in this study had Jurkat cell RNA spiked in.

Written as DNA, the CDR3 is TGCGCCAGCAGCCAGGGGCTAGCGGGAGGCGACTACGAGCAGTACTTC. Protein product: CASSQGLAGGDYEQYF. The chain carries TRBV4-3 and TRBJ2-7; TRBD2 aligns across 11 bases. Germline-derived CDR1 and CDR2 are LGHNA and YSLEER. Trimming took 3 bases from V and 3 from J; bases not matched to a gene: 7. This CDR3 spans 16 amino acids.